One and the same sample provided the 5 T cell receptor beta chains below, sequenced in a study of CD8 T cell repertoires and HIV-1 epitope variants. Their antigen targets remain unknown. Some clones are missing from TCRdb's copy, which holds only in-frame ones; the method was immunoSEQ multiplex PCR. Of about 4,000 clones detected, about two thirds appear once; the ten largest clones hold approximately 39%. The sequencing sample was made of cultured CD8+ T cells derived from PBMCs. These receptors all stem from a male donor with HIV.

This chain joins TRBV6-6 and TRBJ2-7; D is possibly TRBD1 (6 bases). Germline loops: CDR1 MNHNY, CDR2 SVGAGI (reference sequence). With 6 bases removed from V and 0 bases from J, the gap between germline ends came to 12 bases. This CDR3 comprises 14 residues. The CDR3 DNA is TGTGCCAGCAGATACAGGGAAAGCTCCTACGAGCAGTACTTC. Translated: CASRYRESSYEQYF.

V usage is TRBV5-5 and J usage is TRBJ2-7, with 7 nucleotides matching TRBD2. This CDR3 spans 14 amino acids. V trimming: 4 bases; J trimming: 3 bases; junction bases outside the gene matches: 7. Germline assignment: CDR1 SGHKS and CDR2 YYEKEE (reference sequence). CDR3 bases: TGTGCCAGCAGCGAAGAGGTAGCGGGCTACGAGCAGTACTTC. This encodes CASSEEVAGYEQYF.

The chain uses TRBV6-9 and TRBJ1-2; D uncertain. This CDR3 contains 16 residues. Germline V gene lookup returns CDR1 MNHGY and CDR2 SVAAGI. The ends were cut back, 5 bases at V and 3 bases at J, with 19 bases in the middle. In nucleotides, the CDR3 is TGTGCCAGCAGTGAACTTCCACAAGACCTAGACTATGGCTACACCTTC. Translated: CASSELPQDLDYGYTF.

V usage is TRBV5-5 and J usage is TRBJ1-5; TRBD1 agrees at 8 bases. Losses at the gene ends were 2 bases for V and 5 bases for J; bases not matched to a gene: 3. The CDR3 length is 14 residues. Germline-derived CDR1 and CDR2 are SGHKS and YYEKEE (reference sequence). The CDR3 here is CASSFQGADQPQHF. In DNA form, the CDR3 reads TGTGCCAGCAGCTTCCAGGGGGCTGATCAGCCCCAGCATTTT.

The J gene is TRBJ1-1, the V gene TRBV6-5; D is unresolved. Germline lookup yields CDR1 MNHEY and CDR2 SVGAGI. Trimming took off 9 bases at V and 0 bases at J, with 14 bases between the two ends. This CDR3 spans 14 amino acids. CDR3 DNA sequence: TGTGCCAGTCAACTCTCCCGGTTGAACACTGAAGCTTTCTTT. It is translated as CASQLSRLNTEAFF.